The 6 T cell receptor beta chains below were found in one sample sequenced in a study of CD8 T cells in Susac syndrome. RNA, at about 0.45 to 1 ug, was reverse transcribed with random hexamers. From the immunoSEQ multiplex PCR reads, TCRdb called clonotypes with MiXCR, one entry per CDR3 protein. The sample has roughly 120,000 distinct CDR3 sequences, roughly 96% seen once. The sequenced sample consisted of CD4+ T cells from PBMCs. The receptors originated from a human donor in good health.

This chain connects TRBV20-1 to TRBJ2-7; 9 nucleotides agree with TRBD1. CDR1 is DFQATT, CDR2 SNEGSKA, per germline (reference sequence). The CDR3 runs 16 residues. V trimming: 6 bases; J trimming: 2 bases; junction bases outside the gene matches: 14. The CDR3 loop reads CSAARTGTGTPYEQYF. The CDR3 coding sequence is TGCAGTGCCGCCCGTACCGGGACAGGGACCCCCTACGAGCAGTACTTC.

The chain uses TRBV29-1 and TRBJ2-3, with 8 bases aligning to TRBD1. With 7 bases clipped from V and 2 bases from J, the junction kept 8 bases outside the gene matches. Germline V lookup: CDR1 SQVTM, CDR2 ANQGSEA. The CDR3 contains 14 residues. CDR3 amino acids: CSAATGEPTDTQYF. The CDR3 coding sequence is TGCAGCGCCGCGACAGGGGAGCCCACAGATACGCAGTATTTT.

The chain joins TRBV28 to TRBJ2-3; tentatively, D is TRBD2 (7 bases). With 7 bases removed from V and 0 bases from J, the gap between germline ends came to 23 bases. The CDR3 is made up of 18 amino acids. Germline V gene data show CDR1 as MDHEN and CDR2 as SYDVKM. The CDR3 protein is CASTFPPGGVMSTDTQYF. In DNA form, the CDR3 reads TGTGCCAGCACCTTCCCCCCGGGGGGCGTAATGAGCACAGATACGCAGTATTTT.

V usage is TRBV29-1 and J usage is TRBJ2-3, with D possibly being TRBD1 (7 bases). The V end was cut by 4 bases, the J end by 6 bases, with 17 bases between. CDR1 and CDR2 (germline): SQVTM, ANQGSEA. The CDR3 has 14 residues. CDR3 sequence (DNA): TGCAGCGTTGTGGAGGGGGCGAAGGGGGATACGCAGTATTTT. It codes for CSVVEGAKGDTQYF.

This chain connects TRBV6-6 to TRBJ2-7; D uncertain. Germline V lookup: CDR1 MNHNY, CDR2 SVGAGI (reference sequence). V was pared by 0 bases and J by 2 bases, with 8 bases between. The CDR3 is 14 amino acids. The CDR3 region has the DNA TGTGCCAGCAGTTACTCGTCGCTTACCTACGAGCAGTACTTC. It translates to CASSYSSLTYEQYF.

The V call is TRBV5-1, the J call TRBJ2-5, with 10 bases aligning to TRBD1. The V and J ends lost 4 bases and 2 bases, in that order; junction bases with no gene match: 5. The germline CDR1 and CDR2 sequences are SGHRS and YFSETQ. The CDR3 is made up of 15 amino acids. The chain's CDR3 is CASSATGGTQETQYF. CDR3 bases: TGCGCCAGCAGCGCGACAGGGGGCACTCAAGAGACCCAGTACTTC.